A single T cell receptor beta chain is shown here with its context. Its antigen remains undetermined. Base qualities are missing; no much larger clone stands one base away. Via the germline V gene (reference sequence), CDR1 is LNHNV and CDR2 YYDKDF. Relative to germline, V is 0 bases shorter and J is 6 bases shorter, with 4 bases between their ends. Measured from the cysteine to the phenylalanine, the CDR3 is 12 residues long. Just the 36-base CDR3 DNA is kept, in frame starting at base 1. This specimen belongs to a study of vaccination and CD4 T cells after COVID-19 (dated 2022 in TCRdb). Notes on the research overall: Every convalescent patient had a positive nasal swab PCR test for SARS-CoV-2, with mild disease in under ten patients and severe disease in one. Overlapping spike peptide pools from SARS-CoV-2 and from the common cold coronaviruses HCoV-NL63, HCoV-OC43 and HCoV-229E were used as culture stimuli. Post-COVID blood samples were collected from convalescent patients a median of around 96 days after diagnosis, with a range of about 30 to 161 days. Two doses of either the Pfizer-BioNTech BNT162b2 vaccine (n=8) or the Moderna mRNA-1273 vaccine (n=2) were administered to participants. The time from the second vaccine dose to post-vaccine blood sampling had a median of roughly 79 days and ranged from about 14 to 250 days. Control cultures received a CEFX viral epitope pool as the positive control, an HIV-1 Nef peptide pool as the negative control, or no peptide. The convalescent cohort comprised six males and four females, including two Hispanic individuals, seven Caucasians, two Asians and one multiracial person. The spike-specific CD4+ TCR repertoire was compared before and after mRNA vaccination in approximately 9 COVID-19 convalescent patients and several infection-naive healthy vaccine recipients. General conclusions and limits of the study: Only a relatively small number of convalescent patients were included in the study, and early timepoints following natural infection were not analyzed. The median number of SARS-CoV-2-reactive clonotypes rose from 20 to 25 after infection to 38 after vaccination, but the change was not significant. In convalescent patients, nearly all vaccine-specific clones (304 of 307) were found to be mono-reactive for SARS-CoV-2 spike rather than cross-reactive with common cold coronaviruses. Among the post-vaccine SARS-CoV-2-reactive clones in convalescent patients, a median 86.3% showed up only after vaccination, which suggests vaccine-specific priming.

The treatment or condition tag for this specimen amounts to: roughly 11-day PBMC culture with coronavirus spike peptide pools or control peptides (ViraFEST assay). The ViraFEST assay was used in the study, in which antigen-specific T cells were expanded with peptide pools and expanded clonotypes were subsequently identified by TCR sequencing. Positive SARS-CoV-2 PCR tests in the convalescent patients dated from March to December 2020, before Alpha, Beta and Delta variants emerged in the United States. PBMCs were cultured at approximately 2.1 million per well in IMDM supplemented with approximately 5% human AB serum and around 10 IU/ml IL-2, with around 10 ug/ml peptide pools added. Half of the culture medium was replaced with fresh IL-2-containing medium on days 3 and 7. Once the cells had been in culture for over nine days, the EasySep CD4+ T cell isolation kit was used to isolate CD4+ T cells by negative selection. Ficoll-Paque Plus gradient centrifugation was used to isolate PBMCs from whole blood, and the isolated PBMCs were then either used fresh or cryopreserved at -140C. Culture conditions were generally each tested in triplicate wells.

Library preparation used PCR. TCR sequencing of DNA from cultured CD4+ T cells used the Oncomine TCR Beta short-read assay at the Johns Hopkins FTIC core. Genomic DNA was extracted from the cultured CD4+ T cells with the QIAamp micro DNA kit. Oncomine TCR Beta libraries from cultured CD4+ T cells were pooled using unique dual indexes and sequenced on an Illumina iSeq 100. The paper's processing steps were these. Non-productive sequences were removed, and CDR3s that did not start with C, did not end with F or W, or were shorter than 7 amino acids were discarded. Antigen-specific clonotypes were identified using the MANAFEST web application through comparison of peptide-stimulated wells with reference and other culture wells. An FDR below 0.05, an odds ratio above 5, and a productive frequency above 0.1% in at least two of three replicate wells were required for clones to be considered positive. Clonotypes that were significantly expanded in both SARS-CoV-2 spike wells and at least one common cold coronavirus spike condition were defined as cross-reactive. Similarity between CDR3 sequences was evaluated in R version 3.6.1 using Levenshtein distances (stringdist) and unrooted phylogenetic trees (ape). TCRdb handled the public reads itself, with Q25 trimming in fastp and clone calling in MiXCR, and kept productive beta chains. Rows with a matching CDR3 protein are joined into one entry that keeps the most common DNA and genes. These V and J calls are TCRdb output, not the study's own analysis. The sample table holds some 13,000 distinct CDR3 sequences, of which around 75% were seen once. In total, the top ten clones hold about 9.4% of the sample.

Sequencing was done on a sample of CD4+ T cells from blood, cultured in vitro. The sequence was obtained from a human donor who had recovered from COVID-19. This chain is built from TRBV15 and TRBJ2-3; too little of a D gene remains to name it. The DNA sequence reads TGTGCCACCAGCAGAGATGCGGATACGCAGTATTTT. This encodes CATSRDADTQYF.